What follows describes a single T cell receptor beta chain. Its antigen is currently not known. Within one base of it there is no much larger clone, and no base qualities were kept. The time point label for this specimen denotes: cycle 2 day 1 (C2D1) of nivolumab. Every trial patient had relapsed after autologous stem cell transplantation, and cohorts A, B and C differed in prior brentuximab vedotin exposure. The trial cohort was composed of under 70 patients with relapsed/refractory classical Hodgkin lymphoma, for whom complete response, partial response or progressive disease was recorded as best overall response. Single-agent nivolumab was administered to trial patients in the multi-cohort phase II CheckMate 205 trial. An independent review committee assessed best overall response by applying the 2007 International Working Group response criteria. Trial PBMCs were obtained immediately prior to nivolumab initiation (C1D1) and on therapy at cycle 2 day 1 and cycle 4 day 1. Peripheral blood was collected in 8 mL Vacutainer Cell Preparation Tubes, from which PBMCs were isolated by centrifugation and then cryopreserved.

This record comes from a study of PD-1 blockade in classical Hodgkin lymphoma (TCRdb year 2020). With respect to the entire study: Nivolumab dosing was 3 mg/kg intravenously every 2 weeks, continuing until either disease progression or unacceptable toxicity. To define a peripheral blood immune signature of response to PD-1 blockade in classical Hodgkin lymphoma, the study combined TCR beta sequencing with CyTOF.

The Qiagen DNeasy kit was used to extract genomic DNA both from unsorted PBMCs and from the negatively selected CD4+ and CD8+ fractions. Amplification of TCR beta CDR3 regions was done by immunoSEQ multiplex PCR with primers that anneal to V and J segments. A synthetic immune receptor repertoire was used to minimize amplification bias, and remaining bias was computationally removed after sequencing. In the authors' own workflow: Custom Python scripts were used to quantify repertoire diversity as the Shannon entropy index. The unsorted, CD4+ and CD8+ repertoires were each analyzed separately, with the exception of combined analyses, where CD4+ and CD8+ sequences were merged in silico. Clonal expansion was defined as at least a 2-fold frequency increase after treatment relative to C1D1, with a pseudocount of 0.5 for undetected baseline clones. Clones with 0 or 1 copy at C1D1 were classified as singleton clones, and clones with 2 or more copies were classified as non-singleton clones. Clones expanded in unsorted samples were assigned a CD4+, CD8+ or unknown annotation through matching of protein sequences in sorted samples from the same patient. Wilcoxon tests were applied to paired samples to test diversity changes from C1D1 to C4D1. This is the immuneACCESS table as TCRdb keeps it, with only in-frame sequences that have V and J called. A part of the clones is gone; compared with another copy, unresolved V genes explain less than half, and the rest is unexplained. For V, J and clone size, that table is used; D and trimming come from the DNA. The sample table lists 90,000 or so clones, about nine tenths of them with a count of one. The top ten clonotypes cover 2.6% of the sample.

Here is what the overall study found, with its caveats: Trial patients with a complete response had baseline diversity similar to that of newly diagnosed patients, while partial responders and progressors had significantly lower diversity. Patients starting nivolumab less than 1 year after ASCT had lower diversity and were excluded from later analyses to avoid confounding by immune reconstitution. A significant rise by C4D1 was seen in CD4+ but not CD8+ TCR diversity (p=0.0027 vs p=0.16), with the rise being most apparent in complete responders (p=0.02). Baseline TCR diversity was reported to be lower in newly diagnosed patients than in healthy donors and to be lower still in relapsed/refractory patients. The study was limited to a single clinical trial cohort, and causes of repertoire differences, possibly disease activity or prior therapy, remained undefined.

Trimming takes 0 bases from V and 4 bases from J, and the germline ends sit 16 bases apart. CDR1 and CDR2 are drawn from the germline V gene: SGHRS, YFSETQ. From cysteine to phenylalanine, the CDR3 is 17 amino acids long. Only CDR3 DNA remains: 51 bases, in frame from the first base. The clonotype was recovered from a human donor with classical Hodgkin lymphoma. This material consisted of peripheral blood mononuclear cells (PBMCs), taken before the second cycle of nivolumab. This chain is built from TRBV5-1 and TRBJ1-4, with the identity of the D gene unclear. The base sequence is TGCGCCAGCAGCTTGGACGGGCCAAGGGAGGGTAATGAAAAACTGTTTTTT. The encoded protein is CASSLDGPREGNEKLFF. The CDR3, completed at both ends by the reference TRBV5-1 and TRBJ1-4 genes, gives the full variable domain KAGVTQTPRYLIKTRGQQVTLSCSPISGHRSVSWYQQTPGQGLQFLFEYFSETQRNKGNFPGRFSGRQFSNSRSEMNVSTLELGDSALYLCASSLDGPREGNEKLFFGSGTQLSVL.